Listed here is a single TCR beta chain. This clonotype was counted at least ten times. Its antigen remains undetermined. No base quality values were provided; no much bigger clone lies one nucleotide off. The sample belongs to a study of regulatory T cells in long-lasting Graves disease (dated by TCRdb to the early 2020s). As for the study more broadly: Newly diagnosed Graves' disease patients had taken antithyroid drugs for less than 3 months. A total of 33 samples were covered by TCR sequencing, comprising approximately 13 persistent and around 20 newly diagnosed Graves' disease patients. Persistent Graves' disease patients were compared with newly diagnosed Graves' disease patients by peripheral blood TCR sequencing and RNA sequencing. The study was registered as a clinical trial and conducted in China. Broad study findings and their caveats: Preferential use of TRBV28, TRBJ1-2 and TRBJ2-5 was observed in persistent disease, whereas TRBV20-1 and TRBJ2-1 were favored in newly diagnosed disease. The study examined only peripheral blood because the primary lesion, thyroid tissue, could not be accessed. Persistent Graves' disease patients showed lower TCR Shannon entropy and fewer highly expanded clones than newly diagnosed patients, suggesting clonal expansion. The small sample size was acknowledged by the authors as a limitation that may reduce accuracy. Only the TCR beta chain was sequenced and analyzed. More public clonotypes were shared among persistent patients (2,741) than among newly diagnosed patients (roughly 960).

Library preparation employed multiplex PCR. Sequencing relied on an Illumina HiSeq 4000. TCR beta libraries were built with iRepertoire HTBI primers and Arm-PCR amplification of CDR3 regions. Gel purification was performed on PCR products prior to sequencing. In the authors' own workflow: Across samples, fewer than 70 TRBV and roughly 15 TRBJ segments were identified and used for gene usage analysis of CDR3 amino acid clonotypes. COPE and FqMerger were used to merge the filtered high-quality paired reads into contigs. BLAST was used to align contigs to IMGT TRBV, TRBD and TRBJ reference genes, and CDR3 was defined according to IMGT. Highly expanded clones were defined as clonotypes with a frequency above 0.1%. Shannon entropy was used to measure repertoire diversity, and the Gini coefficient was used to measure V-J evenness. A clonotype found in more than one individual was treated as public. TCRdb took the public reads, trimmed them with fastp at Q25, ran MiXCR for clone calling and kept in-frame beta chains. Rows are unified per CDR3 protein, each entry keeping the most common DNA and genes. Here the V and J calls rest on TCRdb's processing, not on the authors' analysis. In all, the sample holds a few hundred thousand distinct CDR3 sequences, and around an eighth of those were seen once. The ten largest make up roughly 10% of the sample.

Cut back by 6 bases and 3 bases, the V and J ends lie 17 bases apart. The CDR3 covers 15 residues, taking in both the cysteine and the phenylalanine. CDR3 DNA is the only sequence kept; it has 45 bases, read in frame from the first base. The sample's time point label, decoded: newly diagnosed GD, antithyroid drugs for less than 3 months. For both TCR sequencing and RNA sequencing, RNA was extracted from PBMCs using TRIzol. Graves' disease was diagnosed according to American Thyroid Association guidelines. Recruitment of patients was carried out at an endocrinology department in Xi'an, China. Each patient gave approximately 9 milliliters of peripheral blood, collected in an EDTA anticoagulant tube. PBMCs were isolated by Ficoll Paque Plus density gradient separation without further T cell sorting. An Agilent 2100 Bioanalyzer and agarose gel were used to check RNA quality, and a NanoDrop 2000 was used to measure RNA concentration.

These data also featured in a second study, about T cells in Graves' hyperthyroidism and ophthalmopathy. That second report states: Stable Graves' hyperthyroidism was defined as the absence of progression to ophthalmopathy over 18 months of follow-up. The hyperthyroidism patients were between 18 and 65 years old and newly diagnosed, with a disease duration of less than 2 months. Exclusion was applied to patients with uncontrolled infections, other autoimmune diseases, pregnancy or lactation. Diagnoses were based on clinical symptoms, serum thyroxine and TRAb, thyroid ultrasound and orbital computed tomography. The TCR CDR3 was subjected to a first round of RT-PCR using the HTBI primer set and the Qiagen OneStep RT-PCR kit. Blood samples also contained most of the expanded thyroid clonotypes (frequency above 0.001), which suggests that blood repertoires may reflect thyroid immune responses. A 13 V-J signature model separated ophthalmopathy from stable hyperthyroidism, with over 85% sensitivity and 81.08% specificity in cross-validation and 80%/75% in testing. In validation, the model predicted progression to ophthalmopathy a median of approximately 6.3 months before onset, with roughly 70% sensitivity and 72.22% specificity. A discovery cohort of roughly 100 patients, fewer than 50 with Graves' ophthalmopathy and fewer than 65 with stable Graves' hyperthyroidism, was used to find distinguishing TCR V-J signatures. Prospective prediction of ophthalmopathy was tested in an independent validation cohort of 18 to 20 hyperthyroidism patients and some 17 patients who later progressed to ophthalmopathy. The 100 discovery patients were randomly split 7:3 into training and test sets. Thyroid tissue and blood T-cell repertoires from six or seven Graves' hyperthyroidism patients were also compared in the study. Following sampling, methimazole starting at 30 mg daily was given to hyperthyroidism patients, and high-dose intravenous methylprednisolone was given to ophthalmopathy patients. Libraries were constructed in a second round of multiplex PCR, after which size selection and purification were carried out. Paired-end sequencing of the libraries was performed with 100 bp reads on an Illumina HiSeq2000. SOAPnuke was used to process the raw data, with reads discarded if the reads contained adapters or uncalled bases, had a mean Phred below 15, or lacked an exact constant-primer or identifier match. High-quality paired reads were merged with COPE v1.2.5, and unique nucleotide sequences were defined as clonotypes. Clonotypes were aligned to IMGT TRBV, TRBD and TRBJ reference segments using MiTCR v1.1. Only V-J combinations with frequency above 0.0001, covering 99% to 99.2% of repertoires, were analysed. A TCS score was defined as the ratio between F50 (clonal expansion) and ExV (chaos), using BLOSUM62-based TCRdist between CDR3 peptides within each V-J. Welch's t-statistics and random forest reduced several hundred V-J features to 10 to 15, which were used in a naive Bayes classifier (R e1071). Sample size was not statistically predetermined, and investigators were not blinded to group allocation. TCR Vbeta CDR3 sequencing of some 140 peripheral blood samples (under 45 ophthalmopathy, about 74 hyperthyroidism and around 17 progressor patients) is reported in the paper.

This specimen was peripheral blood mononuclear cells (PBMCs), taken at new diagnosis, from a patient treated with antithyroid drugs. This sequence was found in a man aged 25-45 years with Graves disease. Donor details come from another sample of the same person, matched by shared clones. The sequence links TRBV12-3 or TRBV12-4 to TRBJ2-5; the D gene cannot be named for sure. The nucleotide sequence reads as follows: TGTGCCAGCAGCCCCGCCGGGCTAGTAGAAGAGACCCAGTACTTC. Its translation reads: CASSPAGLVEETQYF.